This T cell receptor beta chain came from a study of T cells in Graves' hyperthyroidism and ophthalmopathy. This clonotype was seen repeatedly, ten times or more. Its antigen is unknown. TCR beta CDR3 regions were amplified from RNA. The HTBI primer set was used in a first-round RT-PCR of the TCR CDR3. TCRdb reprocessed the multiplex PCR reads via MiXCR and lists one record per CDR3 protein. Of nearly 250,000 distinct CDR3 sequences in the sample, around 26% were seen once. General study results and limits: Blood samples included most of the expanded thyroid clonotypes exceeding 0.001.

Exclusion of patients followed from uncontrolled infection, other autoimmune disease, pregnancy or lactation. Thyroid ultrasound, orbital computed tomography, clinical symptoms, and serum thyroxine and TRAb underpinned diagnoses. CDR1 ENHRY and CDR2 SYGVKD come from the germline V gene. V was shortened by 4 bases and J by 2 bases, with 8 bases between the two germline ends. The CDR3 consists of 13 residues. This clonotype was sampled from a woman between 40 and 55 years old with Graves' ophthalmopathy. Sequencing input: blood. The V gene is TRBV10-3, the J gene TRBJ1-2, with D possibly being TRBD1 (6 bases). The CDR3 sequence is CAISGTANYGYTF. The CDR3 nucleotides are TGTGCCATCAGTGGGACAGCGAACTATGGCTACACCTTC.